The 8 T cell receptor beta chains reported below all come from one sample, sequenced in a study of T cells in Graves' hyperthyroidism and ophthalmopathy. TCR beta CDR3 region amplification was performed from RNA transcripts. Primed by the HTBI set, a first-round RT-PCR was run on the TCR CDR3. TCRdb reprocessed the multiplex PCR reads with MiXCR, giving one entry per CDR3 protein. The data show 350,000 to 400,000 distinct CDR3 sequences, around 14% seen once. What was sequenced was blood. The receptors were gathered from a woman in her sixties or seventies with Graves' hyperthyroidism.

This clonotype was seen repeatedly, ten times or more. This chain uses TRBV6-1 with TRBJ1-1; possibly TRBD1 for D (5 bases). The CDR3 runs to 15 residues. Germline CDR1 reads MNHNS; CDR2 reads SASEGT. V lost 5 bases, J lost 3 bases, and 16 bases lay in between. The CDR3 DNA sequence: TGTGCCAGCAGTTACGGTCGGGGCGGGGACACTGAAGCTTTCTTT. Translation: CASSYGRGGDTEAFF.

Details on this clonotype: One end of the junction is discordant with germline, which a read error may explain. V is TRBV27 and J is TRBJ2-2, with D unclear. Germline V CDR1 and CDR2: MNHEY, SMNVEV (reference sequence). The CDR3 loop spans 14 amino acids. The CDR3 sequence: CAGSITANTGELFF. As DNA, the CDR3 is TGTGCCGGCAGTATTACGGCTAACACCGGGGAGCTGTTTTTT.

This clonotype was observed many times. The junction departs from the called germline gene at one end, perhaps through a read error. The CDR3 is CASSVGGGNRPQHF. The CDR3 nucleotides are TGTGCCAGCAGTGTGGGGGGGGGCAATCGGCCCCAGCATTTT. The chain links TRBV6-1 to TRBJ1-5; maybe TRBD1 (6 bases). The CDR3 sequence is 14 residues long. Germline assignment: CDR1 MNHNS and CDR2 SASEGT.

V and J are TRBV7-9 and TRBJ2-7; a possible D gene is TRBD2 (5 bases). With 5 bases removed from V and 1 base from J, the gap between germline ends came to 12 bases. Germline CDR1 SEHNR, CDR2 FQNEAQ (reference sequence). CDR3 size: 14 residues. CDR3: CASSPEEGSYEQYF. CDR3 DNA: TGTGCCAGCAGCCCAGAAGAGGGTTCCTACGAGCAGTACTTC.

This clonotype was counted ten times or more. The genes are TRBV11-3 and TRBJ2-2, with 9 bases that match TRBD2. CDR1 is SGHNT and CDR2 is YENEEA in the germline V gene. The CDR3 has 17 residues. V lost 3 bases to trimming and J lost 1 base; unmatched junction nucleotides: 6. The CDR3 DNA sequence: TGTGCCAGCAGCTTTTCGCCGACTAGCGGGAACACCGGGGAGCTGTTTTTT. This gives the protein CASSFSPTSGNTGELFF.

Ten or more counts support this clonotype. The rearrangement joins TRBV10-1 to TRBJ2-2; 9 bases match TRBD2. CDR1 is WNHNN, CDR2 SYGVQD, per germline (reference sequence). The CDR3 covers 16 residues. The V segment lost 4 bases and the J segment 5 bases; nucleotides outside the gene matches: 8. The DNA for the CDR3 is TGCGCCAGCAGTGGAGTGGCTAGCGGGATTACCGGGGAGCTGTTTTTT. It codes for CASSGVASGITGELFF.

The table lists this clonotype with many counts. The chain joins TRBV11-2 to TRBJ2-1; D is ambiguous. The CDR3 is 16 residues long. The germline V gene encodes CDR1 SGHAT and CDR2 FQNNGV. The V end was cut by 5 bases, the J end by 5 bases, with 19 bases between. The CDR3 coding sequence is TGTGCCAGCAGCAGGTTCCGGGCCTACCCTAACAATGAGCAGTTCTTC. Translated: CASSRFRAYPNNEQFF.

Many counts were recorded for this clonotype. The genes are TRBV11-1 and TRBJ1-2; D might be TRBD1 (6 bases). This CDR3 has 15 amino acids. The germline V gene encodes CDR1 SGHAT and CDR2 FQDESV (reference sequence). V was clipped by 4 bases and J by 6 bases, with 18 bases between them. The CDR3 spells CASSSTRGAIHGYTF. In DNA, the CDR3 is TGTGCCAGCAGCTCCACTAGGGGGGCAATCCATGGCTACACCTTC.